This TCR beta chain was retrieved from a study of neurological immune-mediated disorders. MiXCR was run by TCRdb on the 5' RACE reads, yielding one entry per CDR3 protein. The sample shows about 24,000 distinct CDR3 sequences, 13% of them seen only once. In this sample, this clonotype turned up many times. Antigen: not known. The germline V gene has CDR1 MNHEY and CDR2 SVGAGI. Trimming took 4 bases from V and 0 from J; bases not matched to a gene: 3. The CDR3 has 15 residues. General study results and limits: The absence of any CDR3 amino acid sequence shared by expanded clones across subjects suggests that repertoires were private in all groups. The greatest TCR clonal expansion appeared in HTLV-1-associated myelopathy and the smallest, falling below healthy controls, in multiple sclerosis.

Source material: PBMCs. The chain employs TRBV6-5 and TRBJ1-3, with 7 bases fitting TRBD1. The TCR comes from a woman aged 40 to 55 with HTLV-1-associated myelopathy (HAM/TSP). The CDR3 protein is CASSFRGSSGNTIYF. The CDR3 DNA reads TGTGCCAGCAGTTTCAGGGGGAGCTCTGGAAACACCATATATTTT.